The entry below describes one TCR beta chain. The junction departs from germline at one end; a sequencing error may be responsible. Use of 60 Vbeta and 13 Jbeta primers characterized the PCR. The repertoire was sequenced with immunoSEQ multiplex PCR; TCRdb's copy has only in-frame clones and lacks some. The sample comprises about 73,000 clones, less than 85% of which are singletons, and 1.1% rests with the top ten. This sample was included in a study of cytomegalovirus exposure and HLA in healthy donors. The CDR3 totals 14 residues. Germline CDR1 and CDR2: SEHNR and FQNEAQ (reference sequence). The chain combines TRBV7-9 with TRBJ1-2; D gene ambiguous. This clonotype was obtained from a male donor in good health and CMV-seronegative. The specimen sequenced was PBMCs. The chain's CDR3 is CSSSSSPRPYGYTF. The CDR3 coding sequence is TGTTCCAGCAGCTCTAGTCCCCGACCCTATGGCTACACCTTC.